This T cell receptor beta chain was sequenced during a study of T cell repertoires in cytomegalovirus infection. Looking at the study overall: The public TCR beta signatures pointed to both CMV infection and matching HLA type.

Ten or more counts support this clonotype. Its cognate antigen is unknown. Study-wide findings and caveats: Cumulative frequency of public TCR beta families picked out carriers of CMV plus the relevant HLA. In two of eight donors, the top clonotype was HLA-C-restricted CMV-specific.

TCRdb fed the reads into MiXCR, producing one record per CDR3 protein. The sample shows 100,000 or so distinct CDR3 sequences, more than 15% of them seen only once. The CDR3 has 14 residues. V was trimmed by 5 bases and J by 2 bases, leaving 12 bases between them. From germline, CDR1 is SGHTA and CDR2 FQGNSA. The sample consisted of PBMCs. This chain joins TRBV7-2 and TRBJ1-1; D perhaps matches TRBD1 (6 bases). The source is a human donor in good health (CMV status not recorded). Some clones in this sample may be carry-over from other donors' samples. The CDR3 nucleotides read TGTGCCAGCAGCCCAATAGGGGGAAACACTGAAGCTTTCTTT. Its protein product is CASSPIGGNTEAFF.